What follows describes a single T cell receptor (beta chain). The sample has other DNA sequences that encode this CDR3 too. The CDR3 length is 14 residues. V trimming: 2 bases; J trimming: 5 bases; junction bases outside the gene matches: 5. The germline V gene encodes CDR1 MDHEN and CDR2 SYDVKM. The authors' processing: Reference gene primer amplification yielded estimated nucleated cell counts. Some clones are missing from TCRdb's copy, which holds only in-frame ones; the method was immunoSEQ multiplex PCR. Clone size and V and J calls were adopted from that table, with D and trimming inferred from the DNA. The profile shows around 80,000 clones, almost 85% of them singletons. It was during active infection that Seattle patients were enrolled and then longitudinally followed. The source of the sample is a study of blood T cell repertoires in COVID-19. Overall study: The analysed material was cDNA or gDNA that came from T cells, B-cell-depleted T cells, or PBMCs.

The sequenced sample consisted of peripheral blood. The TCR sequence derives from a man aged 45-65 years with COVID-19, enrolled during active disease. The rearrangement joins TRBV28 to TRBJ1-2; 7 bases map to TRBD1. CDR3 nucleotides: TGTGCCAGCAGTTTAATGGGACAGCCTTATGGCTACACCTTC. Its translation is CASSLMGQPYGYTF.